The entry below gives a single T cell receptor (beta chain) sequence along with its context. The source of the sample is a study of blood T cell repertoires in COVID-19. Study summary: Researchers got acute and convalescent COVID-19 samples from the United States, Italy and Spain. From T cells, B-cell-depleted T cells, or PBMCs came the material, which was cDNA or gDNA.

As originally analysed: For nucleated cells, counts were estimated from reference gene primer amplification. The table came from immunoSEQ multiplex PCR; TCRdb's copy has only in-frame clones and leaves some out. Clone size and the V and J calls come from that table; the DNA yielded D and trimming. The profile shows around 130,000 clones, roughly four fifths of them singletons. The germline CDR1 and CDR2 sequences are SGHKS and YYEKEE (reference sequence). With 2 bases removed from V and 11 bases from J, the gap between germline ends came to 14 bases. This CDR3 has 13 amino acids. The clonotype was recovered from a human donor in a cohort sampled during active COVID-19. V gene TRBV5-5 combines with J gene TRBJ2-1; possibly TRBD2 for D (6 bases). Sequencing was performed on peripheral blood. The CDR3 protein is CASSFQKEGKQFF. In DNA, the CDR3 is TGTGCCAGCAGCTTCCAAAAGGAGGGGAAGCAGTTCTTC. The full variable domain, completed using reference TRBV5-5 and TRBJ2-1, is DAGVTQSPTHLIKTRGQQVTLRCSPISGHKSVSWYQQVLGQGPQFIFQYYEKEERGRGNFPDRFSARQFPNYSSELNVNALLLGDSALYLCASSFQKEGKQFFGPGTRLTVL.